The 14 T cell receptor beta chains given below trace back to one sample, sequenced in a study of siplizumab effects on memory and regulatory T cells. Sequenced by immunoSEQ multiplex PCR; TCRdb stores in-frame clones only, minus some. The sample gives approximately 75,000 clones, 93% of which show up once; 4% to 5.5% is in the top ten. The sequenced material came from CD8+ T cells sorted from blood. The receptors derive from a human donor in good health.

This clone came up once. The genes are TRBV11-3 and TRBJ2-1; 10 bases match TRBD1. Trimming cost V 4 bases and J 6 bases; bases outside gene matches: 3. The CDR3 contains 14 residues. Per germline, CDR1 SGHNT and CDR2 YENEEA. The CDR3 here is CASSSRDRGNEQFF. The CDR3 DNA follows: TGTGCCAGCAGCTCAAGGGACAGGGGCAATGAGCAGTTCTTC.

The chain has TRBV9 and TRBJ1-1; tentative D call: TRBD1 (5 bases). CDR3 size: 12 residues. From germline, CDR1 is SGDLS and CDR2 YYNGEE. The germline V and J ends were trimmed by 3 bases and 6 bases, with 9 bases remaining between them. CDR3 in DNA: TGTGCCAGCAGCGGATACAGGTCTGAAGCTTTCTTT. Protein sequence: CASSGYRSEAFF.

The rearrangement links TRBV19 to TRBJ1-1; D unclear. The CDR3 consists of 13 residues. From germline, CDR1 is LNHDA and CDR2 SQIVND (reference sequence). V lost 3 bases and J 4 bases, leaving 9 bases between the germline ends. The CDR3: CASSMARGTEAFF. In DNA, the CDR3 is TGTGCCAGTAGTATGGCGCGAGGCACTGAAGCTTTCTTT.

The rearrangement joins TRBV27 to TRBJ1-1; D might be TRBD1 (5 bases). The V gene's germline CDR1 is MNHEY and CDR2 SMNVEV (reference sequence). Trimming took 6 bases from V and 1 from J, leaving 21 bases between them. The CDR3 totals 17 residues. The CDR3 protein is CASSSTFPGTKNTEAFF. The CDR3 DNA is TGTGCCAGCAGCTCTACTTTTCCCGGGACGAAGAACACTGAAGCTTTCTTT.

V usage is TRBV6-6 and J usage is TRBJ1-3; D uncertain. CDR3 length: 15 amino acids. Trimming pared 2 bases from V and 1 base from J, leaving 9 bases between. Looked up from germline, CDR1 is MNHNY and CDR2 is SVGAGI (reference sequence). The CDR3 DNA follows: TGTGCCAGCAGTTACGAGCGCTATTCTGGAAACACCATATATTTT. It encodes CASSYERYSGNTIYF.

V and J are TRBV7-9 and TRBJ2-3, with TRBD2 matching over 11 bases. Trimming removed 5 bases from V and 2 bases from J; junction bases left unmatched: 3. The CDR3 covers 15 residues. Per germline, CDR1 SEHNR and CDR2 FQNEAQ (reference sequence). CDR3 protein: CASSVGLADTDTQYF. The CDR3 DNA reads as TGTGCCAGCAGCGTGGGACTAGCGGACACAGATACGCAGTATTTT.

The CDR3 DNA sequence: TGTGCCTGGAGTCTCGGGCCAGGGAATGAGCAGTTCTTC. It codes for CAWSLGPGNEQFF. The chain couples TRBV30 to TRBJ2-1; a possible D gene is TRBD1 (5 bases). Trimming pared 2 bases from V and 7 bases from J, leaving 12 bases between. The germline V gene has CDR1 GTSNPN and CDR2 SVGIG (reference sequence). The CDR3 runs to 13 residues.

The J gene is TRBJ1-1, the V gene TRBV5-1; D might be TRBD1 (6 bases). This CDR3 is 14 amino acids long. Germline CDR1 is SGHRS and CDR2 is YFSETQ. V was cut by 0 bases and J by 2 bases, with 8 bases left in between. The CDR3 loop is CASSLAGENTEAFF. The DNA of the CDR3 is TGCGCCAGCAGCTTGGCAGGGGAAAACACTGAAGCTTTCTTT.

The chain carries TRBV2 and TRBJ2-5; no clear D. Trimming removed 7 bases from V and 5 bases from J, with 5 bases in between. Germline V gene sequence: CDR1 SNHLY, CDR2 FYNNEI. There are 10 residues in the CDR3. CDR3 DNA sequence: TGTGCCAGCATGGCGGAGACCCAGTACTTC. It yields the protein CASMAETQYF.

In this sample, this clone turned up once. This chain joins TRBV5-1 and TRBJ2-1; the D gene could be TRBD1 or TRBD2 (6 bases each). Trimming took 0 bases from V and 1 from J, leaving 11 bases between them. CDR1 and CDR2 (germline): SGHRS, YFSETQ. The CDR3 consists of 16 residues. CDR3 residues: CASSLDGGLSYNEQFF. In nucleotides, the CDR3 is TGCGCCAGCAGCTTGGACGGGGGCTTATCCTACAATGAGCAGTTCTTC.

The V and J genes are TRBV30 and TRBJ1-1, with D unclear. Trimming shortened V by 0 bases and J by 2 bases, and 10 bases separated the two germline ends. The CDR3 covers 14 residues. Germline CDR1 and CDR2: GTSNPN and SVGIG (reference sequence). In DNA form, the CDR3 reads TGTGCCTGGAGTGTATTAGGGCTAAACACTGAAGCTTTCTTT. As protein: CAWSVLGLNTEAFF.

The DNA for the CDR3 is TGTGCCAGCAGCCTACAGGGGTCGAACACCGGGGAGCTGTTTTTT. It specifies CASSLQGSNTGELFF. This chain uses TRBV7-9 with TRBJ2-2; TRBD1 matches at 7 bases. CDR1 and CDR2 from the germline V gene are SEHNR and FQNEAQ (reference sequence). This CDR3 spans 15 amino acids. Trimming removed 5 bases from V and 0 bases from J; junction bases left unmatched: 3.

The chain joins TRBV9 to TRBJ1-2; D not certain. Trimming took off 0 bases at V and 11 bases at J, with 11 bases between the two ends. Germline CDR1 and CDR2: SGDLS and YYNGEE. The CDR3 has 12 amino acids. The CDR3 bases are TGTGCCAGCAGCGTAGTAGGCGGGGATTACACCTTC. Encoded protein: CASSVVGGDYTF.

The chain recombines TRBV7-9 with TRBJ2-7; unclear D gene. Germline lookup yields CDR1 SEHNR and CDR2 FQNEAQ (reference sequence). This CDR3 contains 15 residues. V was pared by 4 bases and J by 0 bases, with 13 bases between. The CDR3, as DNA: TGTGCCAGCAGCTATCAAACAAGGAGCTCCTACGAGCAGTACTTC. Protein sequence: CASSYQTRSSYEQYF.